The clone carrying this T cell receptor beta chain was detected only once. Its target is unknown. Positive selection with magnetic beads achieved the isolation of CD4+ and CD8+ cells, followed by a flow cytometry check of purity. The data belong to a study of somatic mutations in cytotoxic T cells in rheumatoid arthritis. Study results and limitations: Rheumatoid arthritis patients were compared with age-matched healthy controls, and their CD8+ T-cell clonality did not differ significantly.

Here immunoSEQ multiplex PCR was the method, and the copy in TCRdb shows in-frame clones only, minus some. Seen here are around 19,000 clones, 65% to 75% observed once, and the top ten hold roughly 5.3%. CDR1 and CDR2 from the germline V gene are SGHVS and FQNEAQ. There are 16 residues in the CDR3. The J segment lost 5 bases and the V segment lost 5 bases, leaving 7 bases of the junction unmatched. The V gene is TRBV7-8, the J gene TRBJ2-2; 11 positions agree with TRBD2. This TCR came from a man aged 55 to 70 in good health. Sequencing used CD8+ T cells sorted from blood. CDR3 protein: CASSRGLAEGTGELFF. CDR3 nucleotides: TGTGCCAGCAGCCGGGGACTAGCGGAAGGGACCGGGGAGCTGTTTTTT. The entire variable domain, with the rest obtained from reference TRBV7-8 and TRBJ2-2, is as follows: GAGVSQSPRYKVAKRGQDVALRCDPISGHVSLFWYQQALGQGPEFLTYFQNEAQLDKSGLPSDRFFAERPEGSVSTLKIQRTQQEDSAVYLCASSRGLAEGTGELFFGEGSRLTVL.